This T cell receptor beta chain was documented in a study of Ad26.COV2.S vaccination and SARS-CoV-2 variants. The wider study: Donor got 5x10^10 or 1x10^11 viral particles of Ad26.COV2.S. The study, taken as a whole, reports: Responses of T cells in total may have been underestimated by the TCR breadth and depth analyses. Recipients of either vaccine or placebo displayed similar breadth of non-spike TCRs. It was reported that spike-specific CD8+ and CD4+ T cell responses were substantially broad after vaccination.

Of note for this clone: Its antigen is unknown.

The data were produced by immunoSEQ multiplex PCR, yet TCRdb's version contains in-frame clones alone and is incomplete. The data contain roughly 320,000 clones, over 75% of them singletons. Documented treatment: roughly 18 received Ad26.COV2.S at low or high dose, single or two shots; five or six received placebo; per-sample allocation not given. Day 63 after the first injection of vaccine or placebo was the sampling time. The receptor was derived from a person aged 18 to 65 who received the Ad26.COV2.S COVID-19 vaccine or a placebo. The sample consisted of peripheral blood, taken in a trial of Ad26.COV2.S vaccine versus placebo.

CDR3 sequence reads: CASSRGGGSGYTF. The CDR3 DNA is TGTGCCAGCAGCCGCGGGGGAGGCTCTGGCTACACCTTC. The chain combines TRBV7-2 with TRBJ1-2, with D possibly being TRBD1 (5 bases). Germline loops: CDR1 SGHTA, CDR2 FQGNSA. The CDR3 loop spans 13 amino acids. V was trimmed by 5 bases and J by 7 bases, leaving 14 bases between them.